The subject of this entry is one TCR beta chain. The CDR3 runs 13 residues. CDR1 SQVTM and CDR2 ANQGSEA come from the germline V gene. The V gene end was trimmed by 5 bases and the J gene end by 8 bases; junction bases not matched to a gene: 11. Sequencing was performed with immunoSEQ multiplex PCR; in TCRdb, only in-frame clones are kept and a portion is missing. The sample shows over 130,000 clones, 60% to 80% of them seen only once. The sample belongs to a study of blood T cell repertoires in COVID-19. Across the study: The United States, Italy and Spain provided the acute and convalescent COVID-19 samples. Nucleic acid was either cDNA or gDNA, and it came from T cells, B-cell-depleted T cells, or PBMCs.

This sequence joins TRBV29-1 and TRBJ1-2; 7 bases line up with TRBD1. The sequence came from a woman aged 45-59 years with active or convalescent COVID-19. The sample comprised peripheral blood. Written as DNA, the CDR3 is TGCAGCGTTTTGACAGGGACTCTTAGGGGCTACACCTTC. Protein product: CSVLTGTLRGYTF.